Reported below is one T cell receptor beta chain. The record originates from a study of cytomegalovirus exposure and HLA in healthy donors. The CDR3 runs to 13 residues. Trimming took 3 bases from V and 6 from J, leaving 9 bases between them. The germline gives CDR1 MRHNA, CDR2 SNTAGT. The assay was immunoSEQ multiplex PCR, and TCRdb's table has in-frame clones only and misses some. The table shows about 82,000 clones, with 90% to 95% occurring only once. This receptor was taken from a man between 18 and 29 years old in good health and CMV-seronegative. The rearrangement uses TRBV6-4 and TRBJ2-1, with D perhaps TRBD1 (6 bases). The specimen sequenced was PBMCs. As DNA, the CDR3 is TGTGCCAGCAGTGAAAAGGGGGTCAATGAGCAGTTCTTC. Translated: CASSEKGVNEQFF.